This entry lists 2 T cell receptor beta chains sequenced from one sample in a study of early T cells in non-severe SARS-CoV-2 infection. MiXCR was run by TCRdb on the 5' RACE reads, yielding one entry per CDR3 protein. The sample has 30,000 to 40,000 distinct CDR3 sequences, less than 7.5% seen once. The sequences come from whole blood, collected at baseline. The receptor source for this set is an adult who was a healthcare worker with PCR-confirmed SARS-CoV-2 infection or an uninfected control (not recorded which).

Many counts were recorded for this clonotype. The chain employs TRBV29-1 and TRBJ2-3; no clear D. The CDR3 is 15 amino acids. Trimming left V 2 bases short and J 0 bases short, with 12 bases between. The germline CDR1 and CDR2 sequences are SQVTM and ANQGSEA. CDR3 in amino acids: CSVERSSVSTDTQYF. The CDR3 DNA reads as TGCAGCGTTGAAAGATCGTCGGTGAGCACAGATACGCAGTATTTT.

With respect to this clonotype: A much larger clone sits a single nucleotide away, making a read error possible. The rearrangement uses TRBV28 and TRBJ1-6; 9 bases agree with TRBD1. The CDR3 is made up of 18 amino acids. Germline CDR1 and CDR2: MDHEN and SYDVKM. V was clipped by 6 bases and J by 0 bases; unmatched bases: 9. The CDR3 here is CASSRDRALSSYNSPLHF. The CDR3 nucleotides read TGTGCCAGCAGCAGGGACAGGGCCCTAAGCTCCTATAATTCACCCCTCCACTTT.